The present entry profiles one T cell receptor (beta chain) with its context. There is no known antigen for this receptor. No base quality values were provided; no much bigger clone lies one nucleotide off. The source of the sample is a study of cytomegalovirus exposure and HLA in healthy donors (dated by TCRdb to about 2017). For context, the study as a whole: According to an earlier analysis of 587 of the donors, about 190 million T cells yielded approximately 120 million unique TCR beta sequences and 276 Gb of sequence data. Roughly 290 gigabases of sequencing data and roughly 81 million unique TCR sequences made up an early release that covered nearly 650 HLA-typed donors. Of the 300 to 400 genotyped donors, about 80% fell in the genetic ancestry cluster associated with self-reported Caucasian donors. The study aimed to test whether cataloging public T cell receptors could reveal signatures of past pathogen exposure. The T cell repertoires of several hundred subjects were profiled by immunosequencing and related to cytomegalovirus serostatus. Besides the first cohort of 500 to 700 subjects, a separate validation cohort made up of 120 different subjects was used. To predict cytomegalovirus infection status, the study combined high-throughput TCR immunosequencing, statistical association of individual TCRs with disease status, and machine learning. A later analysis re-analyzed previously published TCR beta repertoires from hundreds of donors and added high-resolution HLA genotyping to study TCR occurrence patterns. Rather than drawing on any new phenotypic data, the later analysis identified candidate immune exposures from TCR beta sequences and the way those sequences occurred across donors. An earlier analysis of 587 of the donors used high-throughput TCR beta sequencing to judge whether each TCR beta V gene segment behaved as functional or pseudogenic. Donor age, sex, ethnicity and CMV serostatus were compiled alongside the repertoire data. In a later genetic analysis, genome-wide SNP genotypes for about 65% of the roughly 670 donors were used, and that subset was treated as a discovery cohort. All discovery cohort repertoires had been generated on a single sequencing platform. Class I and class II HLA loci were covered by the typing at four-digit resolution. Typing coverage differed by locus: A, B, C, DRB1 and DQB1 were typed in roughly 620-630 donors, DQA1 in roughly 510, DPA1 in 600 to 610, and DPB1 in about 450. A few DR-DQ haplotypes were treated as single units for association and clustering because of strong linkage in the cohort. Among roughly 400 genotyped donors of the cohort, an average of around 240,000 unique TCR beta nucleotide sequences were sequenced per donor, about a sixth of them non-productive. General conclusions and limits of the study: Most CMV-associated TCR beta chains appeared to be HLA-restricted in a later analysis, and the HLA associations seemed to be driven largely by CMV exposure. Only TCR beta chains were sequenced in this cohort, and the absence of alpha or paired-chain data limited detectable features. The authors suggested that the approach could potentially be generalized to other disease states and immunological phenotypes. Specific HLA alleles were associated with 18,000 or so TCR beta sequences at a false discovery rate of 0.05 in a later analysis. Several of the top co-occurrence clusters appeared to be linked to parvovirus B19, influenza, CMV and Epstein-Barr virus, according to a later analysis. An earlier analysis of 587 of the donors showed that most TCR beta V segments appeared in productive rearrangements either about 87% or about 30% of the time, which broadly matched IMGT annotations. V-gene and J-gene trimming of TCR beta chains was associated with a missense DCLRE1C variant in a later genetic analysis, and the association was replicated in an independent cohort. Roughly uniform sequencing depth across donors was assumed in presence/absence analyses, although this assumption may not hold. Seventeen rarely observed V segments, including chromosome 9 orphons, were excluded from the earlier analysis of just under 600 of the donors because counts were too low. Some IMGT-functional V segments, including TRBV6-2 and TRBV6-3, could not be told apart with the 87-base-pair reads, so those segments were excluded. According to a later analysis, TCR association rates differed among HLA loci, with DRB1 alleles showing the most associated TCRs and HLA-C alleles showing the fewest. A cluster of highly shared sequence variants was judged likely to represent a technical artifact of the sequencing pipeline. A further reported finding was that TCR beta sequences accurately predicted the HLA-A and HLA-B alleles for most subjects in the first cohort. A later analysis found that HLA-associated TCR beta chains were more clonally expanded and had lower generation probabilities than equally common non-associated chains. Most TCR sequences were seen in very few donors, while some public TCRs were found in many individuals. The study gave a list of more than 150 TCR beta chains associated with cytomegalovirus. CMV serostatus was the only immune exposure information available for the cohort. A few of the identified cytomegalovirus-associated TCR beta chains were confirmed in vitro to be specific for cytomegalovirus antigens. Compared with the 666-donor mean, donors in an Asian-associated ancestry cluster had fewer N-insertions in productive TCRs, according to a later genetic analysis. Because some donors lacked HLA typing at each locus, the association tests relied only on the typed subset. When HLA alleles, especially DR and DQ, strongly co-occurred, TCR associations were difficult to assign to individual alleles. The classifier was reported to diagnose cytomegalovirus status with high specificity and sensitivity in both the original cohort and the validation cohort. Correlated functional status among segregating V segments might be attributable to linkage disequilibrium, but an unknown experimental factor could not be ruled out.

The cohort comprised under 700 healthy bone marrow donors. Cohort members were all nominally healthy when sampled, although unrecorded immune exposures were likely present. The donor tested CMV seronegative, placing the donor among the 350 to 400 seronegative members of the cohort. Each donor provided a peripheral blood sample, and peripheral blood mononuclear cells were used for TCR beta sequencing. Genomic DNA extraction from the blood cell samples was performed with the Qiagen DNeasy Blood Extraction Kit. Libraries were prepared through the immunoSEQ multiplex PCR assay. A mixture of 60 forward primers for TCR Vbeta segments and 13 reverse primers for TCR Jbeta segments was used in the multiplex PCR. The CDR3 region of rearranged TCR beta genes was amplified from genomic DNA by a multiplex PCR assay. Amplified TCR beta libraries were sequenced as 87-base-pair reads on the Illumina HiSeq System. Per the source publication's procedure: In a later analysis, some 80 million unique TCR beta chains were counted across the roughly 610 repertoires, and roughly 10 million of these chains were shared by at least two donors. To remove PCR and sequencing errors, raw reads were error-corrected and collapsed into unique sequences using a nearest-neighbor algorithm that merged closely related sequences. To assign V, D and J gene segments, CDR3 sequences were aligned to IMGT reference sequences. Each retained sequence needed at least a six-nucleotide match to both a V gene segment and a J gene segment. Rearrangements were called productive when the CDR3 lacked stop codons and stayed in frame with V and J; all others were non-productive. CDR3 was defined according to IMGT convention as the region running from the second conserved V-encoded cysteine to the conserved J-encoded phenylalanine. In an earlier analysis of just under 600 of the donors, sequences lacking an unambiguous match to a single V gene segment were excluded. In an earlier analysis of approximately 610 of the donors, V segments were called functional above 56.7% productive rearrangements and were called segregating when the between-donor standard deviation exceeded 5%. To diagnose cytomegalovirus status from the catalog of TCR beta chain sequences, a statistical classification framework was built. In a later analysis, TCR nucleotide sequences were compared against IMGT/GENE-DB human TR gene sequences so that V and J genes could be assigned. In a later analysis, CDR3 sequences and most-parsimonious VDJ recombination scenarios were assigned using the TCRdist pipeline. A later analysis defined each TCR beta chain by its CDR3 amino acid sequence plus V-gene family, and excluded reads lacking a unique V-gene family. A later analysis removed roughly 590 highly shared, low-generation-probability nucleotide sequences to deal with suspected cross-contamination and a sequencing artifact. A later analysis calculated a clonal expansion index for each public chain from normalized within-repertoire ranks of inferred template counts. In a later analysis, generation probabilities were computed with a VDJ recombination model fitted to out-of-frame rearrangements, and the resulting probabilities were checked against IGoR. Hypergeometric tests were used in a later analysis to score TCR-TCR, TCR-HLA and TCR-CMV co-occurrence, with a repertoire-size bias correction applied to the TCR pairs. In a later analysis, false discovery rates were estimated by permuting HLA or CMV assignments 20 times. In a later analysis, co-occurring TCRs were grouped with DBSCAN, and TCRdist sequence similarity was added when clustering was performed within HLA-allele-positive subsets. Co-occurrence clustering excluded repertoires with fewer than 30,000 or more than 120,000 public chains, plus five with anomalous nucleotide sharing. Sourced from immuneACCESS, this table was stored by TCRdb with only in-frame sequences that have V and J called. A share of the clones is absent; for the studies checked, an unresolved V gene accounts for under half, and the remainder has no known explanation. V, J and clone size are those of that table, while D and trimming were read from the DNA. This sample holds approximately 100,000 clones; roughly 85% were observed only once. The leading ten clones occupy 2.5% to 3.5% of the sample.

The CDR3 measures 16 amino acids from cysteine to phenylalanine. The CDR3 DNA has 48 bases and is translated from base 1. Taken from the germline V gene (reference sequence), the CDR1 and CDR2 loops are GTSNPN and SVGIG. Between the V and J ends, shortened by 2 bases and 3 bases respectively, the junction contains 20 bases. Sequencing was carried out using PBMCs. The sequence was collected from a woman between 35 and 50 years old in good health and CMV-seronegative. The chain employs TRBV30 and TRBJ2-7, and possibly TRBD1, on 6 matching bases. CDR3 sequence: CAWSTDSTGKIYEQYF. DNA sequence: TGTGCCTGGAGTACCGACAGTACAGGGAAAATCTACGAGCAGTACTTC. When the CDR3 is completed using the reference TRBV30 and TRBJ2-7 genes on either side, the full variable domain is SQTIHQWPATLVQPVGSPLSLECTVEGTSNPNLYWYRQAAGRGLQLLFYSVGIGQISSEVPQNLSASRPQDRQFILSSKKLLLSDSGFYLCAWSTDSTGKIYEQYFGPGTRLTVT.